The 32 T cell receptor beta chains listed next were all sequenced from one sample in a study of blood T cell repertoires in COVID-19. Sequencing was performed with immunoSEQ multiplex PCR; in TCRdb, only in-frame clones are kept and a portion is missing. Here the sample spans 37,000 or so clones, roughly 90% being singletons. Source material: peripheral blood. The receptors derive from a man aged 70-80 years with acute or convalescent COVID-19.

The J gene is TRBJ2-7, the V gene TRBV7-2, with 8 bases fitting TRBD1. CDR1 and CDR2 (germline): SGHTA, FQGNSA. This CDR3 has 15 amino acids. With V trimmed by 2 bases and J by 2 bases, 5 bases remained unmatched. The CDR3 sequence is CASSLYRDRTYEQYF. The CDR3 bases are TGTGCCAGCAGCTTATACCGGGACAGGACCTACGAGCAGTACTTC.

The CDR3 is CATSRDRTPNTEAFF. For the CDR3, the DNA is TGTGCCACCAGCAGAGATAGGACACCGAACACTGAAGCTTTCTTT. The chain is built from TRBV15 and TRBJ1-1; D possibly corresponds to TRBD1 (5 bases). Looked up from germline, CDR1 is LNHNV and CDR2 is YYDKDF (reference sequence). This CDR3 is built from 15 residues. Trimming removed 0 bases at V and 1 base at J, with 9 bases between.

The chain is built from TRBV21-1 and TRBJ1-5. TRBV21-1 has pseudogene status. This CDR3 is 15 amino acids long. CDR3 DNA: TGTGCCAGCCCGGCAGCGGGGGGGAGCCGACAGCCCCAGCATTTT. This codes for CASPAAGGSRQPQHF.

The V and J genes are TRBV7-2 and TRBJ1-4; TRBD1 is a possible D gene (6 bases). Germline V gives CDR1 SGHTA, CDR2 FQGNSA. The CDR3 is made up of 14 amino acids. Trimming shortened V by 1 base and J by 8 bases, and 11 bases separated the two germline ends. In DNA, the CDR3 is TGTGCCAGCAGCTTAGTAGGGGGAGAGGAAAAACTGTTTTTT. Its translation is CASSLVGGEEKLFF.

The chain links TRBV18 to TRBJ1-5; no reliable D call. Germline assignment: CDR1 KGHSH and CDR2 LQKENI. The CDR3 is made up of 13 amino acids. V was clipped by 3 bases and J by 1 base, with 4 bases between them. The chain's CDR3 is CASSPESNQPQHF. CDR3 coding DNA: TGTGCCAGCTCACCGGAGAGCAATCAGCCCCAGCATTTT.

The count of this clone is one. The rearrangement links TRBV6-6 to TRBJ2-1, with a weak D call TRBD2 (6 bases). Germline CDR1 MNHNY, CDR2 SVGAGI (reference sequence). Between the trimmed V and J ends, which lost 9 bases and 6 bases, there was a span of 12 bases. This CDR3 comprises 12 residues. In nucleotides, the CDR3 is TGTGCCAGTGCTAGCGTGGGCAATGAGCAGTTCTTC. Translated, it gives CASASVGNEQFF.

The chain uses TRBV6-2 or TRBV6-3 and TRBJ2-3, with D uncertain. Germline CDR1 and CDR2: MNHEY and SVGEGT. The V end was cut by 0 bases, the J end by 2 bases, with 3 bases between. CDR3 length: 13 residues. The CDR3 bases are TGTGCCAGCAGTTACTCCAACACAGATACGCAGTATTTT. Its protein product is CASSYSNTDTQYF.

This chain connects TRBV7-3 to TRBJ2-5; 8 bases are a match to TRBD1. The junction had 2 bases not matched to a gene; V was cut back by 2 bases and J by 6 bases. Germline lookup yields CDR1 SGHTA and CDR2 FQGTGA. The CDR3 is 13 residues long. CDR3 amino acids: CASSLGDRQTQYF. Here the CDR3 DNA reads TGTGCCAGCAGCTTAGGGGACAGGCAGACCCAGTACTTC.

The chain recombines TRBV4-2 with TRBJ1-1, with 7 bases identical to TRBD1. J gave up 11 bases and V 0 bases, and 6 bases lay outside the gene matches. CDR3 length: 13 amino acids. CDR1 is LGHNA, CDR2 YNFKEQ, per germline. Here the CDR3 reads CASSQERQGLAFF. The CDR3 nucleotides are TGTGCCAGCAGCCAAGAGAGACAGGGTTTGGCTTTCTTT.

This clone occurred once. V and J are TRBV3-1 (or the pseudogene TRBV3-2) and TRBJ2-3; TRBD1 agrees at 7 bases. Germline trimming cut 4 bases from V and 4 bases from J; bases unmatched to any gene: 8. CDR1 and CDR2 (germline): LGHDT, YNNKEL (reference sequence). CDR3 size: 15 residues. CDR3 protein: CASSPGQVQADTQYF. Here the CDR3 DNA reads TGTGCCAGCAGCCCTGGACAGGTCCAGGCAGATACGCAGTATTTT.

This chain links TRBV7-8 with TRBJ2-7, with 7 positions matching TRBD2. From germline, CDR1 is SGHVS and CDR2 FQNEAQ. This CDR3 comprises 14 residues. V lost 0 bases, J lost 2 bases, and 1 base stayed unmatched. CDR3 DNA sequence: TGTGCCAGCAGCTTAGCGGGAGGGACCTACGAGCAGTACTTC. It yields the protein CASSLAGGTYEQYF.

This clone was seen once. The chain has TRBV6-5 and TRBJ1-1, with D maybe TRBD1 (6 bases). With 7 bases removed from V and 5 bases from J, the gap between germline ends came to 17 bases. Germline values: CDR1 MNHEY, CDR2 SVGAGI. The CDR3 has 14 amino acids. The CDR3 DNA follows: TGTGCCAGCATTCGTGGGGGGGCAAGGACTGAAGCTTTCTTT. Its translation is CASIRGGARTEAFF.

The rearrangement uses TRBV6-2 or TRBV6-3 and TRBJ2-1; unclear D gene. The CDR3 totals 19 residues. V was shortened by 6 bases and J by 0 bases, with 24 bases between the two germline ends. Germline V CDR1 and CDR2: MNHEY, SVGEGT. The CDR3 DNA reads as TGTGCCAGCAGCACTCTCCGGGTCTTAATTTTAGGCTCCTACAATGAGCAGTTCTTC. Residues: CASSTLRVLILGSYNEQFF.

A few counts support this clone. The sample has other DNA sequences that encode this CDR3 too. This chain's CDR3 is CASSLGTGGYGYTF. CDR3 DNA sequence: TGCGCCAGCAGCTTAGGGACAGGGGGCTATGGCTACACCTTC. The gene calls are TRBV5-1 and TRBJ1-2; 11 bases match TRBD1. CDR3 length equals 14 residues. The germline CDR1 and CDR2 sequences are SGHRS and YFSETQ. V shed 2 bases and J 4 bases; nucleotides not matched to a gene: 1.

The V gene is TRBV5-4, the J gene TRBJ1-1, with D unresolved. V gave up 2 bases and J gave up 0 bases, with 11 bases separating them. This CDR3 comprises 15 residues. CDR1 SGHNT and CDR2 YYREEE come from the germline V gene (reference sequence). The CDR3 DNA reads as TGTGCCAGCAGCTTACGTCCGGGTATGAACACTGAAGCTTTCTTT. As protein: CASSLRPGMNTEAFF.

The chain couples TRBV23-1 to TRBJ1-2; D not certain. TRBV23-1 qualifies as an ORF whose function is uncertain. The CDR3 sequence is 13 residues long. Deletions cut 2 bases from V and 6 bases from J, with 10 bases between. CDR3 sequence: CASSQAGEHGYTF. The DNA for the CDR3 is TGCGCCAGCAGTCAAGCAGGTGAGCATGGCTACACCTTC.

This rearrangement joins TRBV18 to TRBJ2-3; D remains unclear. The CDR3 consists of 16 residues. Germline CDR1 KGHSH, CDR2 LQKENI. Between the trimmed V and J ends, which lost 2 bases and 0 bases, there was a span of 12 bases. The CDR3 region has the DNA TGTGCCAGCTCACCAGCAAGCGTGATTAGCACAGATACGCAGTATTTT. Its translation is CASSPASVISTDTQYF.

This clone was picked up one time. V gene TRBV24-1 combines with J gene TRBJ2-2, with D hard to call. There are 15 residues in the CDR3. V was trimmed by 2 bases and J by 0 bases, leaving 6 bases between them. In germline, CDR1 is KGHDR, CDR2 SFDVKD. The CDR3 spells CATSDSVSNTGELFF. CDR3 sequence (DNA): TGTGCCACCAGTGATTCCGTATCGAACACCGGGGAGCTGTTTTTT.

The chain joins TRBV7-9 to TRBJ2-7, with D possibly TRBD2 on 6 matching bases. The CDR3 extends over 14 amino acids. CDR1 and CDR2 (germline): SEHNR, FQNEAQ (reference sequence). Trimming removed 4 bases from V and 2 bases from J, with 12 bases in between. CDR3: CASSSSLATYEQYF. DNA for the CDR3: TGTGCCAGCAGCTCATCTCTAGCGACCTACGAGCAGTACTTC.

The CDR3 loop reads CASSYSSTDREVADTQYF. The DNA for the CDR3 is TGTGCCAGCAGTTACTCATCGACTGACAGGGAGGTAGCAGATACGCAGTATTTT. The genes are TRBV6-2 or TRBV6-3 and TRBJ2-3, with D possibly TRBD1 on 7 matching bases. V gave up 0 bases and J gave up 4 bases, with 20 bases separating them. The CDR3 consists of 18 residues. The V gene's germline CDR1 is MNHEY and CDR2 SVGEGT.

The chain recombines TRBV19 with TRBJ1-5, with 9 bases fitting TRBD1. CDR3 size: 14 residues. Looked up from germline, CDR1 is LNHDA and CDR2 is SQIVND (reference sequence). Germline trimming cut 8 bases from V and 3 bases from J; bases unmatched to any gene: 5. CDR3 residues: CASGDRDHNQPQHF. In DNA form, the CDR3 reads TGTGCCAGTGGGGACAGGGACCACAATCAGCCCCAGCATTTT.

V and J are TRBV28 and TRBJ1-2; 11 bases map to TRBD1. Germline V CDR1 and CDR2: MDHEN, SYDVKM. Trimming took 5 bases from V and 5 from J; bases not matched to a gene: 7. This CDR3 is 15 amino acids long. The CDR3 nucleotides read TGTGCCAGCAGTACCGGGACAGGGGGGGCTTATGGCTACACCTTC. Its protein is CASSTGTGGAYGYTF.

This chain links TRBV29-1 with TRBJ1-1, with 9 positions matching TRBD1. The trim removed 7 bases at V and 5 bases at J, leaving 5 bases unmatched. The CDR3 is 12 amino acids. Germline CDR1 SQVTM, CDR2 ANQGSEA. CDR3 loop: CSARQGETEAFF. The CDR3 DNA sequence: TGCAGCGCGCGACAGGGGGAGACTGAAGCTTTCTTT.

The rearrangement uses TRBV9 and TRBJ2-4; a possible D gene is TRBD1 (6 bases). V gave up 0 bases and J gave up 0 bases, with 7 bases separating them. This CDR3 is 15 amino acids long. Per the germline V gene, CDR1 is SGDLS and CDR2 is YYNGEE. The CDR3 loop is CASSVEGEAKNIQYF. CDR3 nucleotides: TGTGCCAGCAGCGTAGAGGGGGAAGCCAAAAACATTCAGTACTTC.

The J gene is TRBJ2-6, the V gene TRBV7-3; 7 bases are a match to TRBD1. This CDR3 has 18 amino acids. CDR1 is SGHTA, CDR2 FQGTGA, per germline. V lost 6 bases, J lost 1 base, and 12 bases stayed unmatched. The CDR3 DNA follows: TGTGCCAGCAGACGGACAGGTGGCTCCGAATCTGGGGCCAACGTCCTGACTTTC. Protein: CASRRTGGSESGANVLTF. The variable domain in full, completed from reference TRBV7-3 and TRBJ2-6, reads GAGVSQTPSNKVTEKGKYVELRCDPISGHTALYWYRQSLGQGPEFLIYFQGTGAADDSGLPNDRFFAVRPEGSVSTLKIQRTERGDSAVYLCASRRTGGSESGANVLTFGAGSRLTVL.

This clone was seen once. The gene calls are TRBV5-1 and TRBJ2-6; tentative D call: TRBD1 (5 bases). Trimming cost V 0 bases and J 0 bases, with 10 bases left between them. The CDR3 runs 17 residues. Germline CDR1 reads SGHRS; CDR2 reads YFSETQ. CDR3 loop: CASSLDRMTSGANVLTF. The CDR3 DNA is TGCGCCAGCAGCTTGGACAGGATGACCTCTGGGGCCAACGTCCTGACTTTC. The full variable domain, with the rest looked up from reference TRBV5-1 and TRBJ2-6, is KAGVTQTPRYLIKTRGQQVTLSCSPISGHRSVSWYQQTPGQGLQFLFEYFSETQRNKGNFPGRFSGRQFSNSRSEMNVSTLELGDSALYLCASSLDRMTSGANVLTFGAGSRLTVL.

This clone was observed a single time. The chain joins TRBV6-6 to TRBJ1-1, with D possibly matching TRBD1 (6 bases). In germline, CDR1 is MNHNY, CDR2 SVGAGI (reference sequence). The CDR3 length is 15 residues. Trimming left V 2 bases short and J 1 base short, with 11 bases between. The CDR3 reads CASSYPGHANTEAFF. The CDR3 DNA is TGTGCCAGCAGTTACCCGGGACACGCGAACACTGAAGCTTTCTTT.

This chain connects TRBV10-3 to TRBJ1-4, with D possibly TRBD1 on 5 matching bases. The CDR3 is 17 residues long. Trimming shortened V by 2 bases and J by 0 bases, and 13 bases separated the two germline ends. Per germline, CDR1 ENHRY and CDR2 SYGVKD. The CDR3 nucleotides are TGTGCCATCAGTGAGGCAAAAATAGGGGCAACTAATGAAAAACTGTTTTTT. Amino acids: CAISEAKIGATNEKLFF.

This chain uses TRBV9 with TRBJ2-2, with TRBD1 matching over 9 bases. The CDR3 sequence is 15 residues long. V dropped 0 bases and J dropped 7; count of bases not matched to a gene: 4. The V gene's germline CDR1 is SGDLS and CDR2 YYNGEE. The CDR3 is CASSVVGQGHGELFF. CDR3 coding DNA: TGTGCCAGCAGCGTAGTGGGACAGGGACACGGGGAGCTGTTTTTT.

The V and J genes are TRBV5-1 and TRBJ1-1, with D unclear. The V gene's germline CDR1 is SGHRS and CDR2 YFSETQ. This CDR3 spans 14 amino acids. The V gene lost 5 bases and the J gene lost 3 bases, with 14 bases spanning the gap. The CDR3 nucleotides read TGCGCCAGCAGTTTCGACGGGGTTGACACTGAAGCTTTCTTT. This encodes CASSFDGVDTEAFF.

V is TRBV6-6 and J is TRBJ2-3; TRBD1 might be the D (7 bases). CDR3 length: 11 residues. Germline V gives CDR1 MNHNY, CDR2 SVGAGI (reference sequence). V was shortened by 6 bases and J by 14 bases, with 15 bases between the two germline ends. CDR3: CASSRGTEPYF. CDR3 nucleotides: TGTGCCAGCAGCCGCGGGACAGAACCGTATTTT.

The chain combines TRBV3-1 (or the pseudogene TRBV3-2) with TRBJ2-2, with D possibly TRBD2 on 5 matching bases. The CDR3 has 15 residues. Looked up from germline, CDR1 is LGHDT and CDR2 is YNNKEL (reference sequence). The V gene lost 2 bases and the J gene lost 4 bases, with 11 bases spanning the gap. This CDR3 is CASSQSTGSTGELFF. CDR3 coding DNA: TGTGCCAGCAGCCAATCTACGGGATCCACCGGGGAGCTGTTTTTT.